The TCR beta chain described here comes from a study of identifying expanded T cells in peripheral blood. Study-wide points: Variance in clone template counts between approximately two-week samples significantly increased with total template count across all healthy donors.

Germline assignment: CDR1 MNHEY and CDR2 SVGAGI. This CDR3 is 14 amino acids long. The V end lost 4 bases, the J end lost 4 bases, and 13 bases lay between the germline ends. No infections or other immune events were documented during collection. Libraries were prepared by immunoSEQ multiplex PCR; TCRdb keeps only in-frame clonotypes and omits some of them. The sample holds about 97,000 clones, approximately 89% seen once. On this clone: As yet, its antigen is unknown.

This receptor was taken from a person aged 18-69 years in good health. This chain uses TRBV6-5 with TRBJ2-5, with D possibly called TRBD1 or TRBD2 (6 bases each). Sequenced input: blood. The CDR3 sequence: CASSSRGGRETQYF. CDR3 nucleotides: TGTGCCAGCAGTTCTCGTGGGGGGCGAGAGACCCAGTACTTC.